Below, 10 T cell receptor beta chains from the same sample are listed, as sequenced in a study of T cells in Graves' hyperthyroidism and ophthalmopathy. RNA transcripts served as the template for amplifying TCR beta CDR3 regions. The HTBI set primed first-round TCR CDR3 RT-PCR. From the multiplex PCR reads, TCRdb called clonotypes with MiXCR, one entry per CDR3 protein. The data show approximately 590,000 distinct CDR3 sequences, approximately 14% seen once. Sequencing input: blood. Receptors were obtained from a woman under 40 with Graves' hyperthyroidism.

The chain joins TRBV7-3 to TRBJ2-1, with 7 bases matching TRBD1. The germline gives CDR1 SGHTA, CDR2 FQGTGA. CDR3 length equals 16 residues. V trimming: 0 bases; J trimming: 4 bases; junction bases outside the gene matches: 6. The CDR3 DNA reads TGTGCCAGCAGCTTAACCCGACAGGGAAGATACAATGAGCAGTTCTTC. This codes for CASSLTRQGRYNEQFF.

This clonotype was detected ten times or more. The chain employs TRBV30 and TRBJ1-5; 7 nucleotides agree with TRBD1. This CDR3 contains 16 residues. V gave up 0 bases and J gave up 3 bases; unmatched junction bases: 8. Germline V CDR1 and CDR2: GTSNPN, SVGIG (reference sequence). The DNA for the CDR3 is TGTGCCTGGAGTGTTCGTCAGGGGGTTGCCAATCAGCCCCAGCATTTT. This codes for CAWSVRQGVANQPQHF.

This clonotype occurred a few times. This chain uses TRBV6-2 or TRBV6-3 with TRBJ1-2, with a tentative D call TRBD1 (6 bases). This CDR3 is 14 amino acids long. CDR1 is MNHEY, CDR2 SVGEGT, per germline. V was pared by 6 bases and J by 4 bases, with 15 bases between. The CDR3 loop reads CASSRTTGPYGYTF. CDR3 coding DNA: TGTGCCAGCAGCAGAACGACAGGACCCTATGGCTACACCTTC.

This clonotype was seen ten or more times. This sequence joins TRBV11-3 and TRBJ2-1; the match to TRBD2 covers 13 bases. The germline CDR1 and CDR2 sequences are SGHNT and YENEEA. The CDR3 has 18 amino acids. Trimming at V came to 2 bases and at J to 2 bases, leaving 6 bases not matched to a gene. The DNA of the CDR3 is TGTGCCAGCAGCTTAAACGGACTAGCGGGAGACGCCTACAATGAGCAGTTCTTC. Translating it yields CASSLNGLAGDAYNEQFF.

This clonotype turned up a few times. The chain joins TRBV5-1 to TRBJ2-7, with 8 bases fitting TRBD2. The CDR3 covers 16 residues. After removal of 0 bases from V and 3 bases from J, the junction contained 8 bases not matched to a gene. Germline lookup yields CDR1 SGHRS and CDR2 YFSETQ. The CDR3 nucleotides read TGCGCCAGCAGCTTGGAGCCTAGCGGGTCCCTCTACGAGCAGTACTTC. It translates to CASSLEPSGSLYEQYF.

As concerns this clonotype: A much larger clone lies a single base off, so this may be a read error. This chain links TRBV28 with TRBJ2-7; 9 bases align to TRBD2. Germline CDR1 MDHEN, CDR2 SYDVKM. V trimming: 10 bases; J trimming: 5 bases; junction bases outside the gene matches: 6. The CDR3 runs to 12 residues. The CDR3 DNA reads TGTGCCAACGATACTAGCGGGCACGAGCAGTACTTC. It specifies CANDTSGHEQYF.

This clonotype was seen ten or more times. The V gene is TRBV20-1, the J gene TRBJ2-3; D gene ambiguous. CDR3 length equals 13 residues. Germline V gene lookup returns CDR1 DFQATT and CDR2 SNEGSKA (reference sequence). Trimming stripped 6 bases from V and 3 bases from J, with 13 bases between. The CDR3 sequence: CSAPYSVTDTQYF. The CDR3 region has the DNA TGCAGTGCGCCGTATAGTGTGACAGATACGCAGTATTTT.

This clonotype was detected ten times or more. V is TRBV20-1 and J is TRBJ2-1, with 10 bases that match TRBD2. The V segment lost 1 base and the J segment 9 bases; nucleotides outside the gene matches: 6. CDR3 size: 14 residues. Germline V gene lookup returns CDR1 DFQATT and CDR2 SNEGSKA (reference sequence). CDR3: CSARALAGVVEQFF. CDR3 DNA sequence: TGCAGTGCTAGAGCTCTAGCGGGAGTGGTTGAGCAGTTCTTC.

This clonotype was counted ten times or more. The rearrangement links TRBV6-1 to TRBJ2-1, with D perhaps matching TRBD2 (6 bases). CDR1 is MNHNS, CDR2 SASEGT, per germline. The CDR3 covers 14 residues. V gave up 7 bases and J gave up 5 bases, with 15 bases separating them. CDR3 protein: CASTASELDNEQFF. The DNA of the CDR3 is TGTGCCAGCACAGCTAGCGAGCTTGACAATGAGCAGTTCTTC.

The chain couples TRBV30 to TRBJ2-1; 10 bases fit TRBD2. CDR3 length: 15 residues. Germline assignment: CDR1 GTSNPN and CDR2 SVGIG (reference sequence). V lost 2 bases and J lost 0; bases outside the gene matches: 1. In DNA, the CDR3 is TGTGCCTGGAGTCTAGCGGGAGACTCCTACAATGAGCAGTTCTTC. Its protein is CAWSLAGDSYNEQFF.